The source of this TCR beta chain is a study of OX40 agonist ivuxolimab in advanced cancers. Study-wide background: Dose-escalation cases comprised hepatocellular carcinoma, melanoma, renal cell or head and neck cancer. Partial responses occurred in three patients (one hepatocellular carcinoma, two cutaneous melanoma). Study-wide results and caveats: Dosing at 0.1 to 3.0 mg/kg was accompanied by clonal expansion of CD4+ and CD8+ blood T cells by week 6. CD8+ T cells (on average) carried more expanded clones than CD4+ T cells.

Only a few counts were recorded for this clone. Its cognate antigen is unknown. The CDR3 extends over 13 amino acids. CDR1 and CDR2 from the germline V gene are MNHNY and SVGAGI (reference sequence). V was pared by 6 bases and J by 6 bases, with 12 bases between. Only in-frame clones appear in the TCRdb table, and some are missing; sequencing was by immunoSEQ multiplex PCR. The data show over 13,000 clones, 70% seen once. The TCR was taken from an adult with an advanced solid tumor such as melanoma, head and neck, liver or kidney cancer. The V and J genes are TRBV6-6 and TRBJ2-1; no firm D call. The sequencing here drew on CD4+ or CD8+ T cells sorted from blood, taken in a trial of the OX40 agonist ivuxolimab. CDR3 protein: CASSLSDGNEQFF. CDR3 sequence (DNA): TGTGCCAGCAGCCTCTCGGACGGCAATGAGCAGTTCTTC.